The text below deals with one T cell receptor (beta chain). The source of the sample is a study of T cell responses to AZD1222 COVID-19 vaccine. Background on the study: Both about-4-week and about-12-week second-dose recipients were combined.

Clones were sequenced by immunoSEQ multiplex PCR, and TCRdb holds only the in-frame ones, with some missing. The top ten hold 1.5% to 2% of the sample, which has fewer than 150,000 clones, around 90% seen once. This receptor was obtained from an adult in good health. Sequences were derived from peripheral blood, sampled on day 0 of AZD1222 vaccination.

The DNA of the CDR3 is TGTGCCAGCAGCCAAGATCTACTTTATAACTATGGCTACACCTTC. Amino acids: CASSQDLLYNYGYTF. The genes are TRBV3-1 (or the pseudogene TRBV3-2) and TRBJ1-2; the D is unclear. V was pared by 0 bases and J by 1 base, with 9 bases between. Germline lookup yields CDR1 LGHDT and CDR2 YNNKEL (reference sequence). This CDR3 has 15 residues.